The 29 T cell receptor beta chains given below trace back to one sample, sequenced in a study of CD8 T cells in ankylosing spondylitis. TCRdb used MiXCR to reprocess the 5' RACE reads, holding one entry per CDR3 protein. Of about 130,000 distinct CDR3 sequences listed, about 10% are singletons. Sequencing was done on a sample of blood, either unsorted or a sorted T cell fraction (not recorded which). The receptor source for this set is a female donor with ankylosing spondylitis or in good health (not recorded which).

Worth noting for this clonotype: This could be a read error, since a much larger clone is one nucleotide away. DNA for the CDR3: TGCGCCGGCAGCCTTAGCGGCCCCTCCTACAATGAGCAGTTCTTC. Residues: CAGSLSGPSYNEQFF. The V and J genes are TRBV5-1 and TRBJ2-1; D is possibly TRBD2 (6 bases). This CDR3 contains 15 residues. Germline CDR1 SGHRS, CDR2 YFSETQ.

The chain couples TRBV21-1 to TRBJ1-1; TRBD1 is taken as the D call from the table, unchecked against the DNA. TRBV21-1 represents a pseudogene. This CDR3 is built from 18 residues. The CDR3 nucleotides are TGTGCCAGCAGCAAAGGGCATAACCGGGACAGGGAGAACACTGAAGCTTTCTTT. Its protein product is CASSKGHNRDRENTEAFF.

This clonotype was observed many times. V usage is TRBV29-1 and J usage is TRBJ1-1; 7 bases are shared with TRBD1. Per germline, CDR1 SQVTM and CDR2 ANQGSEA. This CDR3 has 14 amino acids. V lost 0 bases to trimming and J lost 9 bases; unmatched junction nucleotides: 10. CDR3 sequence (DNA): TGCAGCGTTGAAGAATCGACAGGGAGGACTCAAGCTTTCTTT. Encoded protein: CSVEESTGRTQAFF.

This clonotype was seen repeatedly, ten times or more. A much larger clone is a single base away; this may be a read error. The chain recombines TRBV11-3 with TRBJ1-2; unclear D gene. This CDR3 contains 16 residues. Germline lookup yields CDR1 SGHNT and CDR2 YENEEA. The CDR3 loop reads CASSLEGRQSNYGYPF. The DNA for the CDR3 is TGTGCCAGCAGCTTAGAAGGCAGGCAATCTAACTATGGCTACCCCTTC. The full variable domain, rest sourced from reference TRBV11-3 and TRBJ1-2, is EAGVVQSPRYKIIEKKQPVAFWCNPISGHNTLYWYLQNLGQGPELLIRYENEEAVDDSQLPKDRFSAERLKGVDSTLKIQPAELGDSAVYLCASSLEGRQSNYGYPFGSGTRLTVV.

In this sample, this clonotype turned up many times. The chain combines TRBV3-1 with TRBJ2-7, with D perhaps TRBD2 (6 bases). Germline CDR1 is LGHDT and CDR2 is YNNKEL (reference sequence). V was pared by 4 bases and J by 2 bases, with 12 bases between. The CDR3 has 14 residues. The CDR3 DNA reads TGTGCCAGCAGCCCCAGCGGGCGGACCTACGAGCAGTACTTC. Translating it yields CASSPSGRTYEQYF.

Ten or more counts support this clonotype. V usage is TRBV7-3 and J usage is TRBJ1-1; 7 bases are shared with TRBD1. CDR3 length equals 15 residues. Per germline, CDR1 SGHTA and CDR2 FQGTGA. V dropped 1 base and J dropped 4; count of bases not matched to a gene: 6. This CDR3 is CASSLKASGGTEAFF. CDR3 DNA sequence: TGTGCCAGCAGCTTAAAGGCTTCAGGGGGCACTGAAGCTTTCTTT.

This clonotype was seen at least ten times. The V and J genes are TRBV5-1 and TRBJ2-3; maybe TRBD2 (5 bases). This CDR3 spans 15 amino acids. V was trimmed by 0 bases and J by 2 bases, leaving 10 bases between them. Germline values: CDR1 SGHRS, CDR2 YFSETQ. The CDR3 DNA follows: TGCGCCAGCAGCTTGGAGAGGGTATCCACAGATACGCAGTATTTT. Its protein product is CASSLERVSTDTQYF.

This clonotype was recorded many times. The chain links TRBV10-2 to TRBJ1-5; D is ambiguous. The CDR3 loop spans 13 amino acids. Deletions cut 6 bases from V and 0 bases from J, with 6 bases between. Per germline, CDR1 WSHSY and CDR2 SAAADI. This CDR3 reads CASRENSNQPQHF. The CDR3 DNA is TGCGCCAGCAGGGAGAATAGCAATCAGCCCCAGCATTTT.

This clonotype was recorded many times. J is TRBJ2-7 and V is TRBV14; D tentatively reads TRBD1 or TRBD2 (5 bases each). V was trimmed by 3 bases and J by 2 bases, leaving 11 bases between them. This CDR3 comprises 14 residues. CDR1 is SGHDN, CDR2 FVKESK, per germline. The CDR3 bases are TGTGCCAGCAGCCAGAGGGGCTTCACCTACGAGCAGTACTTC. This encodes CASSQRGFTYEQYF. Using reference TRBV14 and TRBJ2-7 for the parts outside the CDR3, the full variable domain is EAGVTQFPSHSVIEKGQTVTLRCDPISGHDNLYWYRRVMGKEIKFLLHFVKESKQDESGMPNNRFLAERTGGTYSTLKVQPAELEDSGVYFCASSQRGFTYEQYFGPGTRLTVT.

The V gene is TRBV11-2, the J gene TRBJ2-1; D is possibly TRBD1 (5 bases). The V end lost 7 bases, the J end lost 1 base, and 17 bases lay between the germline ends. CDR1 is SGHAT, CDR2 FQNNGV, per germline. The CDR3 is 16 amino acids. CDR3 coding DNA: TGTGCCAGCAACAACAGGCAGCGCAGATCCTACAATGAGCAGTTCTTC. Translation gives CASNNRQRRSYNEQFF.

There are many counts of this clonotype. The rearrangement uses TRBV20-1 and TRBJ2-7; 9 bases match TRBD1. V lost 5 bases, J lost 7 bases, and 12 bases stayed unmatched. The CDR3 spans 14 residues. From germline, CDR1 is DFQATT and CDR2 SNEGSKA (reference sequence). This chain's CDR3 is CSAPGQGKRGEQYF. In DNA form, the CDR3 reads TGCAGTGCTCCGGGACAGGGAAAGCGGGGAGAGCAGTACTTC.

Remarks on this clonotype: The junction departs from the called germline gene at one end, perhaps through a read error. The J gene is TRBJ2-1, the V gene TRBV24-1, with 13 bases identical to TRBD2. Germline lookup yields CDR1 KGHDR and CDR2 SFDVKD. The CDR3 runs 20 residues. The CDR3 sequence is CAASEPGLAGKSGSYNEQFF. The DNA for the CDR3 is TGTGCCGCCAGTGAGCCGGGACTAGCGGGGAAGAGTGGGTCCTACAATGAGCAGTTCTTC.

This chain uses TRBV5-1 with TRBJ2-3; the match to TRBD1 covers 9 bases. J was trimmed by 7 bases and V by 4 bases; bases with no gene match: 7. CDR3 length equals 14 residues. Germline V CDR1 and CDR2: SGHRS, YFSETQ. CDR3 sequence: CASSPQGASNTQYF. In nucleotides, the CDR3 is TGCGCCAGCAGCCCACAGGGGGCATCAAATACGCAGTATTTT.

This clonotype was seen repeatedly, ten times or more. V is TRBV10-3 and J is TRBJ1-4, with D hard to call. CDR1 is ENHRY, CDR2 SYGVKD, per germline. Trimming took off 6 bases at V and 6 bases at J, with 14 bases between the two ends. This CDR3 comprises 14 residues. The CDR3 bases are TGTGCCATCAGCCCTCAGGTGAAAGATGAAAAACTGTTTTTT. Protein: CAISPQVKDEKLFF.

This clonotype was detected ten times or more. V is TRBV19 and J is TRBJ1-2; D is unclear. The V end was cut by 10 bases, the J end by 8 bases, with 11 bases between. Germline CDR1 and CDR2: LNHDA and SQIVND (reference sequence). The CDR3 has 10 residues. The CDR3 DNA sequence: TGTGCCACATCCAGGATCGGCTACACCTTC. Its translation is CATSRIGYTF.

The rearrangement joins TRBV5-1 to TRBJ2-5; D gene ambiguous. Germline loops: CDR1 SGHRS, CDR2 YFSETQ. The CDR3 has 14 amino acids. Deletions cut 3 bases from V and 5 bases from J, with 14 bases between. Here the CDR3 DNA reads TGCGCCAGCAGCTCCGTTCCAGGTAGCGAGACCCAGTACTTC. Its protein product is CASSSVPGSETQYF.

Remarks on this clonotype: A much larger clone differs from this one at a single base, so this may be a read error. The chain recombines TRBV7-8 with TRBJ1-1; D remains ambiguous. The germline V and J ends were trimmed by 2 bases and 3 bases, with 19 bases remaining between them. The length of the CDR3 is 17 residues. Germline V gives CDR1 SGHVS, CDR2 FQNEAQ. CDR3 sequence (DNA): TGTGCCAGCAGCTTATTGGCCGGGTTCGGTATGGACACTGAAGCTTTCTTT. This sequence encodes CASSLLAGFGMDTEAFF.

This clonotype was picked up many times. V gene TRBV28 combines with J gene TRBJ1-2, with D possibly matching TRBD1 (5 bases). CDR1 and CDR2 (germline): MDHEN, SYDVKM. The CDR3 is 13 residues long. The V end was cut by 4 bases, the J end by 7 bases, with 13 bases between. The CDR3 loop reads CASSSGGASGYTF. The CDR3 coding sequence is TGTGCCAGCAGTTCCGGAGGGGCAAGTGGCTACACCTTC.

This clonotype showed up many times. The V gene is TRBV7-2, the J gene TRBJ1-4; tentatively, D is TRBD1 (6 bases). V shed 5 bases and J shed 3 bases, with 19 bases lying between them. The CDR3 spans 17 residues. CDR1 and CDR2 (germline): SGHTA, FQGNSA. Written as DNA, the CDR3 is TGTGCCAGCAGCCCCCAGGGGACCCGGGCAGCTAATGAAAAACTGTTTTTT. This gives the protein CASSPQGTRAANEKLFF.

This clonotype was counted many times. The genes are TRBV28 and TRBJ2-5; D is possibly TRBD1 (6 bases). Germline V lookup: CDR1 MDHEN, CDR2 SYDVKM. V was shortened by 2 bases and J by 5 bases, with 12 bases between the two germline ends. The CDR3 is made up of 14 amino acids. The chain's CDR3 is CASSLVQGHETQYF. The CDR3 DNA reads TGTGCCAGCAGTTTAGTACAGGGACATGAGACCCAGTACTTC.

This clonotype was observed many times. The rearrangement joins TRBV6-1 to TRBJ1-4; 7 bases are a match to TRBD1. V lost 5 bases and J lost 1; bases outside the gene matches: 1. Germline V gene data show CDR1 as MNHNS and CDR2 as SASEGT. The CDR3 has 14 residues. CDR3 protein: CASSRDRTNEKLFF. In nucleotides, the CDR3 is TGTGCCAGCAGTCGGGACAGAACTAATGAAAAACTGTTTTTT.

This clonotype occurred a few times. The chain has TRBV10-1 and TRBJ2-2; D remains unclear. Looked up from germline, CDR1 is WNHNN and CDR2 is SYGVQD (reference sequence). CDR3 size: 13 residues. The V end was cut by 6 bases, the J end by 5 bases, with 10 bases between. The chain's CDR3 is CASSKEGTGELFF. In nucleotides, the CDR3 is TGCGCCAGCAGCAAGGAAGGAACCGGGGAGCTGTTTTTT.

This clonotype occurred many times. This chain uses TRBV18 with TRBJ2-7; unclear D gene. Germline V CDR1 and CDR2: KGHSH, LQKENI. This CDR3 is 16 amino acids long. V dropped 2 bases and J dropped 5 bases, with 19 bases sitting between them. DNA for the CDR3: TGTGCCAGCTCACCAATGCCGGGCTCCATTGAGGACGAGCAGTACTTC. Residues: CASSPMPGSIEDEQYF. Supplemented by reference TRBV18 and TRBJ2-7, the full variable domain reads NAGVMQNPRHLVRRRGQEARLRCSPMKGHSHVYWYRQLPEEGLKFMVYLQKENIIDESGMPKERFSAEFPKEGPSILRIQQVVRGDSAAYFCASSPMPGSIEDEQYFGPGTRLTVT.

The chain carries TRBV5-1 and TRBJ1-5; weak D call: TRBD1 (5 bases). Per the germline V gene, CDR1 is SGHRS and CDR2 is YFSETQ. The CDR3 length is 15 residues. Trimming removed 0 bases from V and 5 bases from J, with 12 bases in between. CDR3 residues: CASSLAAGRDQPQHF. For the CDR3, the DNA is TGCGCCAGCAGCTTGGCCGCAGGGAGGGATCAGCCCCAGCATTTT. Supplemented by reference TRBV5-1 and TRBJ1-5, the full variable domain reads KAGVTQTPRYLIKTRGQQVTLSCSPISGHRSVSWYQQTPGQGLQFLFEYFSETQRNKGNFPGRFSGRQFSNSRSEMNVSTLELGDSALYLCASSLAAGRDQPQHFGDGTRLSIL.

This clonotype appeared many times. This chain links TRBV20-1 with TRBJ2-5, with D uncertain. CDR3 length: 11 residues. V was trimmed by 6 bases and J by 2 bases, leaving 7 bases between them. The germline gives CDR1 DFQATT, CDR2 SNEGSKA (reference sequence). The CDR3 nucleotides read TGCAGTGCCGTCCGACAAGAGACCCAGTACTTC. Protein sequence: CSAVRQETQYF.

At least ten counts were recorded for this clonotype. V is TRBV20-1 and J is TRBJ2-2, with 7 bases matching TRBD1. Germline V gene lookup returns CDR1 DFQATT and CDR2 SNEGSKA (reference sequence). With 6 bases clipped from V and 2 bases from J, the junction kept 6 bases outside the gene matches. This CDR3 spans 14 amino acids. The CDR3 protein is CSAPGQPNTGELFF. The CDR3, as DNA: TGCAGTGCCCCGGGACAGCCAAACACCGGGGAGCTGTTTTTT.

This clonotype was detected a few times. CDR3 sequence reads: CASSEAGTTNEKLFF. DNA of the CDR3: TGTGCCAGCAGTGAAGCGGGTACAACTAATGAAAAACTGTTTTTT. The chain recombines TRBV2 with TRBJ1-4; D gene ambiguous. Germline V gene lookup returns CDR1 SNHLY and CDR2 FYNNEI. The CDR3 runs to 15 residues. Trimming cost V 0 bases and J 0 bases, with 5 bases left between them.

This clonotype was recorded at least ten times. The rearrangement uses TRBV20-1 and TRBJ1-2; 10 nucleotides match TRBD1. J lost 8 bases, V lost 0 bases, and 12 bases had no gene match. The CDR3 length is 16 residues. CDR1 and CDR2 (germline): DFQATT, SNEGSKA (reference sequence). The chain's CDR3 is CSAREGDRGQSEGYTF. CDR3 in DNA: TGCAGTGCTAGAGAAGGGGACAGGGGCCAGTCGGAAGGCTACACCTTC.

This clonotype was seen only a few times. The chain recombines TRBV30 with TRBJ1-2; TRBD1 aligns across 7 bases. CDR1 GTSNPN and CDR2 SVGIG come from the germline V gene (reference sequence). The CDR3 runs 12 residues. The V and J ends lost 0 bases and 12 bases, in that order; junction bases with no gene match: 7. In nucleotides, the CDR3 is TGTGCCTGGAGTGTAGATGGGAGGGGGCACACCTTC. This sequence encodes CAWSVDGRGHTF.